Listed here are 29 T cell receptor beta chains from one sample, sequenced in a study of CD8+CD57+ T cells in acquired aplastic anemia. Genomic DNA, serving as template, underwent TCR beta VDJ and CDR3 profiling. TCRdb independently ran MiXCR on the reads; one entry per CDR3 protein. The sample includes 180,000 or so distinct CDR3 sequences, around half of them seen just once. Patients chosen for sequencing had shown CD8+CD57+ cell expansion by flow cytometry. The sequenced sample consisted of sorted CD4+, CD8+, or CD8+CD57+ T cells (not recorded which) from PBMCs. The source of these receptors is a human donor with aplastic anemia.

This clonotype showed up many times. The V and J genes are TRBV25-1 and TRBJ2-3; 9 bases line up with TRBD1. The CDR3 contains 14 residues. CDR1 and CDR2 from the germline V gene are MGHDK and SYGVNS. Trimming at V came to 4 bases and at J to 4 bases, leaving 3 bases not matched to a gene. CDR3 sequence reads: CASSVTGGPDTQYF. The CDR3 bases are TGTGCCAGCAGTGTTACAGGGGGCCCAGATACGCAGTATTTT.

CDR3 in amino acids: CASSSAPDTEAFF. CDR3 nucleotide sequence: TGTGCCAGCAGTTCGGCACCCGACACTGAAGCTTTCTTT. V is TRBV25-1 and J is TRBJ1-1; D is uncertain. The CDR3 contains 13 residues. Trimming removed 5 bases at V and 3 bases at J, with 10 bases between. In germline, CDR1 is MGHDK, CDR2 SYGVNS.

In its sample, this clonotype was seen once. The rearrangement uses TRBV20-1 and TRBJ2-5, with D tentatively TRBD1 or TRBD2 (6 bases each). Trimming took off 0 bases at V and 6 bases at J, with 20 bases between the two ends. From germline, CDR1 is DFQATT and CDR2 SNEGSKA (reference sequence). This CDR3 spans 16 amino acids. The DNA of the CDR3 is TGCAGTGCTAGAGATCGGGGGCTAGCGCTCTTCCAGACCCAGTACTTC. Protein product: CSARDRGLALFQTQYF.

This clonotype has a count of ten or more. The V gene is TRBV7-9, the J gene TRBJ2-7, with a tentative D call TRBD1 (6 bases). The CDR3 is made up of 15 amino acids. The V gene lost 5 bases and the J gene lost 0 bases, with 14 bases spanning the gap. Germline V gene data show CDR1 as SEHNR and CDR2 as FQNEAQ (reference sequence). The CDR3 DNA reads as TGTGCCAGCAGCGCATCGACAGGACTCTCCTACGAGCAGTACTTC. Protein sequence: CASSASTGLSYEQYF.

J is TRBJ1-5 and V is TRBV15, with a weak D call TRBD1 (5 bases). The CDR3 runs to 16 residues. V was shortened by 0 bases and J by 5 bases, with 14 bases between the two germline ends. The V gene's germline CDR1 is LNHNV and CDR2 YYDKDF (reference sequence). The CDR3 coding sequence is TGTGCCACCAGCAGAGATGGGGGAGGGGACTATCAGCCCCAGCATTTT. This encodes CATSRDGGGDYQPQHF.

This chain uses TRBV29-1 with TRBJ2-6, with a weak D call TRBD2 (6 bases). The ends were cut back, 2 bases at V and 4 bases at J, with 12 bases in the middle. The CDR3 is 15 amino acids. Germline assignment: CDR1 SQVTM and CDR2 ANQGSEA. Here the CDR3 DNA reads TGCAGCGTTGAAAGTGGCCTAGCGGGGGCCAACGTCCTGACTTTC. It yields the protein CSVESGLAGANVLTF.

At least ten counts were recorded for this clonotype. The J gene is TRBJ1-2, the V gene TRBV6-5, with 7 bases lining up with TRBD1. V gave up 2 bases and J gave up 3 bases; unmatched junction bases: 3. The CDR3 has 14 amino acids. CDR1 is MNHEY and CDR2 is SVGAGI in the germline V gene. The CDR3 coding sequence is TGTGCCAGCAGTTACGTGCAGGGGGACTATGGCTACACCTTC. As protein: CASSYVQGDYGYTF.

This clonotype was found many times. The rearrangement uses TRBV7-2 and TRBJ2-5, with D possibly TRBD2 on 7 matching bases. V shed 4 bases and J shed 5 bases, with 14 bases lying between them. The CDR3 contains 14 residues. Germline CDR1 reads SGHTA; CDR2 reads FQGNSA. CDR3: CASSSTRGGETQYF. In DNA form, the CDR3 reads TGTGCCAGCAGCTCGACTAGGGGGGGGGAGACCCAGTACTTC. The full variable domain, in which reference TRBV7-2 and TRBJ2-5 provide the parts outside the CDR3, is GAGVSQSPSNKVTEKGKDVELRCDPISGHTALYWYRQSLGQGLEFLIYFQGNSAPDKSGLPSDRFSAERTGGSVSTLTIQRTQQEDSAVYLCASSSTRGGETQYFGPGTRLLVL.

A remark on this clonotype: A much larger clone is a single base away; this may be a read error. The CDR3 ends on some other residue instead of the conserved phenylalanine or tryptophan, so this is likely a read error. V is TRBV3-1 and J is TRBJ2-2; a possible D gene is TRBD2 (5 bases). Germline V CDR1 and CDR2: LGHDT, YNNKEL (reference sequence). The CDR3 is 12 amino acids. The germline V and J ends were trimmed by 10 bases and 7 bases, with 13 bases remaining between them. In DNA, the CDR3 is TGTGCCACCTCCCCCGGAGGCGGGGAGCTGTTTCTT. Residues: CATSPGGGELFL.

The chain is built from TRBV29-1 and TRBJ2-3; 12 positions match TRBD1. V was pared by 5 bases and J by 3 bases, with 3 bases of the junction left unmatched. Looked up from germline, CDR1 is SQVTM and CDR2 is ANQGSEA. The CDR3 sequence is 14 residues long. CDR3 nucleotides: TGCAGCGTTTGGGACAGGGGGCCGACAGATACGCAGTATTTT. It translates to CSVWDRGPTDTQYF.

About this clonotype: A read error may explain this, as a much larger clone is one base away. The chain recombines TRBV5-1 with TRBJ1-4; D remains unclear. The CDR3 covers 15 residues. Germline-derived CDR1 and CDR2 are SGHRS and YFSETQ. The CDR3 loop reads CANSLAERLPEKLFF. CDR3 nucleotides: TGCGCCAACAGCTTGGCGGAGCGGCTTCCTGAAAAACTGTTTTTT.

This clonotype was recorded at least ten times. The V call is TRBV4-2, the J call TRBJ1-1; D might be TRBD1 (5 bases). Between the trimmed V and J ends, which lost 4 bases and 0 bases, there was a span of 21 bases. The CDR3 has 18 residues. Germline CDR1 is LGHNA and CDR2 is YNFKEQ. The CDR3 spells CASSPNWKSGAMNTEAFF. In nucleotides, the CDR3 is TGTGCCAGCAGCCCCAACTGGAAGTCCGGGGCAATGAACACTGAAGCTTTCTTT.

The chain combines TRBV6-1 with TRBJ2-5; 9 bases line up with TRBD1. The V and J ends lost 6 bases and 5 bases, in that order; junction bases with no gene match: 10. The CDR3 length is 15 residues. Per germline, CDR1 MNHNS and CDR2 SASEGT. The CDR3 bases are TGTGCCAGCAGCCCACACAGGGGGCGCGGGGAGACCCAGTACTTC. Translated: CASSPHRGRGETQYF.

This clonotype appeared many times. V and J are TRBV15 and TRBJ2-7; D is possibly TRBD1 or TRBD2 (5 bases each). CDR3 length equals 14 residues. CDR1 is LNHNV, CDR2 YYDKDF, per germline (reference sequence). Trimming removed 1 base from V and 4 bases from J, with 11 bases in between. CDR3 sequence: CATSRVGGGYEQYF. The CDR3 nucleotides read TGTGCCACCAGCAGAGTGGGTGGGGGATACGAGCAGTACTTC.

About this clonotype: Possible read error: a much larger clone is one base away. This CDR3 is missing its conserved last phenylalanine or tryptophan, likely due to a read error. The chain has TRBV5-6 and TRBJ2-2, with D tentatively TRBD1 (5 bases). Germline assignment: CDR1 SGHDT and CDR2 YYEEEE. The CDR3 contains 17 residues. Trimming left V 1 base short and J 4 bases short, with 17 bases between. CDR3 DNA sequence: TGTGCCAGCAGCTTGAATGGGGCAGGGTGGGTCACCGGGGAGCTGTTTCTT. The encoded protein is CASSLNGAGWVTGELFL.

This clonotype appeared a single time. One junction end disagrees with the germline gene, perhaps due to a read error. The genes are TRBV15 and TRBJ1-2; D not resolved. CDR1 is LNHNV and CDR2 is YYDKDF in the germline V gene (reference sequence). The CDR3 has 15 amino acids. CDR3 bases: TGTGCCACCAGCAGAGATTTCCCGTCCCCTGGTGGCTACGCCTTC. Protein: CATSRDFPSPGGYAF.

This clonotype came up a few times. The rearrangement links TRBV19 to TRBJ2-7, with a weak D call TRBD1 (6 bases). This CDR3 is 14 amino acids long. V was shortened by 4 bases and J by 5 bases, with 15 bases between the two germline ends. Germline values: CDR1 LNHDA, CDR2 SQIVND (reference sequence). This CDR3 is CASSNRPGEDEQYF. DNA of the CDR3: TGTGCCAGTAGTAATCGACCAGGGGAAGACGAGCAGTACTTC.

In its sample, this clonotype was seen a few times. Since a much larger clone is just one base distant, this may be a read error. The V and J genes are TRBV9 and TRBJ2-5, with D tentatively TRBD1 or TRBD2 (7 bases each). CDR3 length: 16 amino acids. V lost 4 bases to trimming and J lost 2 bases, with 18 bases between them. Germline V lookup: CDR1 SGDLS, CDR2 YYNGEE. The CDR3 region is CASSPGGSGSQETQYF. The CDR3 DNA follows: TGTGCCAGCAGCCCAGGGGGTAGCGGGTCGCAAGAGACCCAGTACTTC.

There are many counts of this clonotype. V and J are TRBV27 and TRBJ1-6; a possible D gene is TRBD1 (5 bases). Germline CDR1 is MNHEY and CDR2 is SMNVEV (reference sequence). This CDR3 is built from 15 residues. V was shortened by 7 bases and J by 7 bases, with 17 bases between the two germline ends. The DNA for the CDR3 is TGTGCCAGCACAGGGAGTAACCTTGGGAATTCACCCCTCCACTTT. Amino acid sequence: CASTGSNLGNSPLHF.

The count of this clonotype is one. The CDR3 is CATSRGRPDTQYF. Written as DNA, the CDR3 is TGTGCCACCAGCAGAGGCAGGCCAGATACGCAGTATTTT. The genes are TRBV15 and TRBJ2-3; D is ambiguous. V dropped 1 base and J dropped 4 bases, with 6 bases sitting between them. The CDR3 has 13 amino acids. Germline values: CDR1 LNHNV, CDR2 YYDKDF (reference sequence).

Notes on this clonotype: Possible read error: a much larger clone is one base away. The chain joins TRBV5-1 to TRBJ1-3; D remains unclear. Germline V CDR1 and CDR2: SGHRS, YFSETQ. The CDR3 is 14 residues long. The CDR3 sequence is CASSFSDSVNTIYF. The CDR3 DNA follows: TGCGCCAGCAGCTTCTCGGATTCTGTAAACACCATATATTTT. The whole variable domain, filled in from reference TRBV5-1 and TRBJ1-3, reads KAGVTQTPRYLIKTRGQQVTLSCSPISGHRSVSWYQQTPGQGLQFLFEYFSETQRNKGNFPGRFSGRQFSNSRSEMNVSTLELGDSALYLCASSFSDSVNTIYFGEGSWLTVV.

The genes are TRBV20-1 and TRBJ2-3; 7 nucleotides line up with TRBD1. The CDR3 covers 14 residues. The ends lost 3 bases at V and 0 bases at J; junction bases unmatched: 3. CDR1 is DFQATT, CDR2 SNEGSKA, per germline (reference sequence). CDR3 protein: CSASLTGSTDTQYF. The DNA of the CDR3 is TGCAGTGCTAGCCTGACAGGGAGCACAGATACGCAGTATTTT.

This clonotype occurred once. For the CDR3, the DNA is TGTGCCAGCAGCTTAGAACGGGACAGGAACACCGGGGAGCTGTTTTTT. Translated: CASSLERDRNTGELFF. This chain uses TRBV7-8 with TRBJ2-2, with 7 bases lining up with TRBD1. V lost 1 base, J lost 1 base, and 3 bases stayed unmatched. The CDR3 is made up of 16 amino acids. Per germline, CDR1 SGHVS and CDR2 FQNEAQ.

This clonotype came up once. The chain employs TRBV20-1 and TRBJ2-7, with TRBD2 matching over 8 bases. Germline V gene sequence: CDR1 DFQATT, CDR2 SNEGSKA (reference sequence). J gave up 4 bases and V 4 bases, and 9 bases lay outside the gene matches. The CDR3 length is 14 residues. Here the CDR3 DNA reads TGCAGTGCTACTTCTTCGGCTAGCGGGTACGAGCAGTACTTC. Its translation is CSATSSASGYEQYF.

With respect to this clonotype: This clone may be a read error of a much larger clone one base away. This chain joins TRBV4-3 and TRBJ2-1, with 9 bases that match TRBD2. The CDR3 contains 15 residues. The germline gives CDR1 LGHNA, CDR2 YSLEER. The junction had 5 bases not matched to a gene; V was cut back by 3 bases and J by 5 bases. CDR3 DNA: TGCGCCAGCAGCCACCTAGCGGGGACCAACAATGAGCAGTTCTTC. Translating it yields CASSHLAGTNNEQFF.

The genes are TRBV20-1 and TRBJ1-2; D perhaps matches TRBD1 (5 bases). The CDR3 sequence is 14 residues long. V gave up 0 bases and J gave up 8 bases, with 16 bases separating them. In germline, CDR1 is DFQATT, CDR2 SNEGSKA (reference sequence). The CDR3 loop reads CSARDPRGTEGYTF. The DNA for the CDR3 is TGCAGTGCTAGAGACCCACGTGGGACGGAGGGCTACACCTTC.

The chain recombines TRBV9 with TRBJ1-2; D is unresolved. Trimming cost V 0 bases and J 2 bases, with 5 bases left between them. CDR1 is SGDLS, CDR2 YYNGEE, per germline. The CDR3 runs to 13 residues. DNA for the CDR3: TGTGCCAGCAGCGTAGCGAACAACTATGGCTACACCTTC. This gives the protein CASSVANNYGYTF.

This clonotype was found once. Here the CDR3 reads CSVGAEAFF. CDR3 in DNA: TGCAGCGTGGGCGCTGAAGCTTTCTTT. The rearrangement uses TRBV29-1 and TRBJ1-1; unclear D gene. V lost 6 bases and J lost 6, with 5 bases in between. CDR1 and CDR2 (germline): SQVTM, ANQGSEA. The CDR3 contains 9 residues.

V gene TRBV6-1 combines with J gene TRBJ2-2, with D hard to call. Germline V gene data show CDR1 as MNHNS and CDR2 as SASEGT. Trimming removed 4 bases at V and 2 bases at J, with 8 bases between. CDR3 length: 14 amino acids. The CDR3 protein is CASSVRSNTGELFF. Written as DNA, the CDR3 is TGTGCCAGCAGTGTCAGGAGTAACACCGGGGAGCTGTTTTTT.